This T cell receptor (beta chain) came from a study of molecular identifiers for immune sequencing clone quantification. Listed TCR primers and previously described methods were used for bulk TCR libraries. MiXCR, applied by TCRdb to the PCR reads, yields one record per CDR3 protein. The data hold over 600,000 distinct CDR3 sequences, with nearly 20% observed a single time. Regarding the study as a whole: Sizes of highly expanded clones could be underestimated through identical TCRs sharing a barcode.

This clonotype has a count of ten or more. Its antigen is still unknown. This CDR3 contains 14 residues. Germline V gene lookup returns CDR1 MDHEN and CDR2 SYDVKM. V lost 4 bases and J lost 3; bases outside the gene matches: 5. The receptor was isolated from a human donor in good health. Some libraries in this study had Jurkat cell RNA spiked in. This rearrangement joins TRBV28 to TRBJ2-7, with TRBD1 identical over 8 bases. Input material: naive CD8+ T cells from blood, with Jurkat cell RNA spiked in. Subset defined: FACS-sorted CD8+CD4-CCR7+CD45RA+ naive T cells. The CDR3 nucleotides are TGTGCCAGCAGTTACGGACAGGGCGGCTACGAGCAGTACTTC. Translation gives CASSYGQGGYEQYF.